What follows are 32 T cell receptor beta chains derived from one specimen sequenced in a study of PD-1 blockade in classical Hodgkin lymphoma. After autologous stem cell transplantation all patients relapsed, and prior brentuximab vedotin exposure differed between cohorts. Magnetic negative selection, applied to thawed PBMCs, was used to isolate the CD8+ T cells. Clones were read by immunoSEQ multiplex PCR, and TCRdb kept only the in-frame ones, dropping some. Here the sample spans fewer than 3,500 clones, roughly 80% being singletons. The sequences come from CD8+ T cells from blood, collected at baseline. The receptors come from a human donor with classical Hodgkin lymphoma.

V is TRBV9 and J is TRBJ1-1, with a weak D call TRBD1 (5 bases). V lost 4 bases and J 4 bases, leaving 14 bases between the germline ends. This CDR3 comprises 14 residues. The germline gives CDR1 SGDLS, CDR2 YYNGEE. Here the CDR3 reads CASSPPVGTTEAFF. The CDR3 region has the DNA TGTGCCAGCAGCCCCCCTGTAGGGACCACTGAAGCTTTCTTT.

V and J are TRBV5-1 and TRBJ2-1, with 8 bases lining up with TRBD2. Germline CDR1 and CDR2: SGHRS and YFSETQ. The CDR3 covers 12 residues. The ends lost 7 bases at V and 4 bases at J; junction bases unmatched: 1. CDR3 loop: CASGTRYNEQFF. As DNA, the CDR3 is TGCGCCAGCGGGACTAGATACAATGAGCAGTTCTTC.

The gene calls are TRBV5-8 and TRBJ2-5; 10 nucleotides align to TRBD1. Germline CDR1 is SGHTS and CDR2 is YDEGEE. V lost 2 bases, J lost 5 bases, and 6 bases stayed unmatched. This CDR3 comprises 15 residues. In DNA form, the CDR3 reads TGTGCCAGCAGCTTAGGGACAGGGGAGTACGAGACCCAGTACTTC. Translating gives CASSLGTGEYETQYF.

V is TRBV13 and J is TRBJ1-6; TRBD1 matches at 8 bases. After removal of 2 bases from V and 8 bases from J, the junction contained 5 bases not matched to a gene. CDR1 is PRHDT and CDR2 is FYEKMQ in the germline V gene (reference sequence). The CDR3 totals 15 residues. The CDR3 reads CASSLQGARDSPLHF. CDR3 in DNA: TGTGCCAGCAGCTTACAGGGGGCTAGGGATTCACCCCTCCACTTT.

CDR3 region: CASSQSKANYGYTF. As DNA, the CDR3 is TGTGCCAGCAGCCAAAGCAAGGCTAACTATGGCTACACCTTC. This chain joins TRBV7-9 and TRBJ1-2; D remains ambiguous. The CDR3 has 14 residues. Trimming removed 5 bases at V and 0 bases at J, with 10 bases between. Germline CDR1 and CDR2: SEHNR and FQNEAQ (reference sequence).

Written as DNA, the CDR3 is TGCGCCAGCAGCTCCGGGACAGAGAGCAATCAGCCCCAGCATTTT. It yields the protein CASSSGTESNQPQHF. The chain uses TRBV5-1 and TRBJ1-5; 7 bases align to TRBD1. The CDR3 is 15 residues long. Germline V CDR1 and CDR2: SGHRS, YFSETQ. J was trimmed by 1 base and V by 3 bases; bases with no gene match: 4. The full variable domain, completed using reference TRBV5-1 and TRBJ1-5, is KAGVTQTPRYLIKTRGQQVTLSCSPISGHRSVSWYQQTPGQGLQFLFEYFSETQRNKGNFPGRFSGRQFSNSRSEMNVSTLELGDSALYLCASSSGTESNQPQHFGDGTRLSIL.

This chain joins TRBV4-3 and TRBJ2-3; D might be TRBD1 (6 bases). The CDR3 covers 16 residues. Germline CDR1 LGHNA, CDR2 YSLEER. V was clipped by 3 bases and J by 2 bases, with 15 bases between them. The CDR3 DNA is TGCGCCAGCAGCCAGCTTGGACAGACTACCACAGATACGCAGTATTTT. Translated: CASSQLGQTTTDTQYF.

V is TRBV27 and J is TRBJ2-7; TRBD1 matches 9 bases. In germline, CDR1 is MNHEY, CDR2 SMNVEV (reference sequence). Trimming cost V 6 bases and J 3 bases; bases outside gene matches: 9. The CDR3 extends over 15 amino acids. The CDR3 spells CASSNRGQGYYEQYF. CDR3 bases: TGTGCCAGCAGCAATAGAGGACAGGGGTACTACGAGCAGTACTTC.

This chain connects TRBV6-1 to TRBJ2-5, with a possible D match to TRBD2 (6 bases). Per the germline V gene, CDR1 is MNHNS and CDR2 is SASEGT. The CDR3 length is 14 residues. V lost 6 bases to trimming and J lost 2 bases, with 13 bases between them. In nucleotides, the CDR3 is TGTGCCAGCAGGGCAGGAGGGGTTCAAGAGACCCAGTACTTC. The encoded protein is CASRAGGVQETQYF.

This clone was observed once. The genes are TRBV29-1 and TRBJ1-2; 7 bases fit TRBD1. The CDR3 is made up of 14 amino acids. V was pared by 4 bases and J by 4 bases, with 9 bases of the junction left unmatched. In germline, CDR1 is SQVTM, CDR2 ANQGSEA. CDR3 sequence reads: CSVGAPGQLYGYTF. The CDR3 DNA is TGCAGCGTTGGGGCCCCGGGACAGCTCTATGGCTACACCTTC.

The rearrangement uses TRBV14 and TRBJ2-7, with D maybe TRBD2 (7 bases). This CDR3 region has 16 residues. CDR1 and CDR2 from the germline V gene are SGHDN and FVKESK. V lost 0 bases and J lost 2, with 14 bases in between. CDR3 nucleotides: TGTGCCAGCAGCCAAGATAGGAGGGGGGGTCCCTACGAGCAGTACTTC. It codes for CASSQDRRGGPYEQYF.

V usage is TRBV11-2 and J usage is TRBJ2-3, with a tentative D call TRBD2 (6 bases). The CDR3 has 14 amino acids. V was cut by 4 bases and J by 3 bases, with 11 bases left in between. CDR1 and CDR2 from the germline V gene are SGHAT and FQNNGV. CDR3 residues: CASSWRGGTDTQYF. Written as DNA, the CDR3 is TGTGCCAGCAGCTGGAGGGGTGGAACAGATACGCAGTATTTT.

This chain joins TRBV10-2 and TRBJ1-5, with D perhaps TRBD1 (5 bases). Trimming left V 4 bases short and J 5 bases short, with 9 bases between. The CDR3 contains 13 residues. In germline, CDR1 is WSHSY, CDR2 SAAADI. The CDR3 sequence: CASSVDSYQPQHF. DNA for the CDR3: TGCGCCAGCAGTGTTGACAGCTATCAGCCCCAGCATTTT.

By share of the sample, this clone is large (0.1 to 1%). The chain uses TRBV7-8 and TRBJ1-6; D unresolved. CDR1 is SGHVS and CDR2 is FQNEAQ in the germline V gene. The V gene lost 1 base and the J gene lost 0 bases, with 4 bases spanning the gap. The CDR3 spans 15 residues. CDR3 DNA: TGTGCCAGCAGCTTAGAGAGCTCCTATAATTCACCCCTCCACTTT. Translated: CASSLESSYNSPLHF.

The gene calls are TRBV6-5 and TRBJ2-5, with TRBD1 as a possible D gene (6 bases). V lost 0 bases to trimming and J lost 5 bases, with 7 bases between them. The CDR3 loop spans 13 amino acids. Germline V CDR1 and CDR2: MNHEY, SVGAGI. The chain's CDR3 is CASSYSRGETQYF. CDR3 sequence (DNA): TGTGCCAGCAGTTACTCGAGGGGGGAGACCCAGTACTTC.

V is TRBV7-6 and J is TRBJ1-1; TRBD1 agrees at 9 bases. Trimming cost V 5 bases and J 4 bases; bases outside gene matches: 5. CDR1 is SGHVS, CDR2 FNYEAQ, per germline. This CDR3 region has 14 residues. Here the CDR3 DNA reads TGTGCCAGCAGCGTACGGGGACAGGGCACTGAAGCTTTCTTT. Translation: CASSVRGQGTEAFF.

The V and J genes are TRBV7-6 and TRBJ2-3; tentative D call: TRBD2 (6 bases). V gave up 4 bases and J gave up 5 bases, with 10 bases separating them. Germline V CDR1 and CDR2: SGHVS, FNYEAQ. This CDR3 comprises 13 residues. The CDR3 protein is CASSSRGKDTQYF. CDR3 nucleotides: TGTGCCAGCAGCTCTCGGGGGAAAGATACGCAGTATTTT.

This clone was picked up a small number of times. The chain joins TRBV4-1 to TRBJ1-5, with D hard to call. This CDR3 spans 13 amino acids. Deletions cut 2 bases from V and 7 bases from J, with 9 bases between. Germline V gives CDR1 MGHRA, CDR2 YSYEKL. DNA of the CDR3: TGCGCCAGCAGCCAAAGGGATGGACAGCCCCAGCATTTT. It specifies CASSQRDGQPQHF.

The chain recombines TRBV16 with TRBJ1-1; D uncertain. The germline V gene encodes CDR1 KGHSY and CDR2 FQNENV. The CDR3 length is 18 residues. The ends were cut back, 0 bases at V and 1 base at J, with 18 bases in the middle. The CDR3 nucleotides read TGTGCCAGCAGCCAATCGAGAAGGGCGGTAAGCAGGAACACTGAAGCTTTCTTT. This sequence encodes CASSQSRRAVSRNTEAFF.

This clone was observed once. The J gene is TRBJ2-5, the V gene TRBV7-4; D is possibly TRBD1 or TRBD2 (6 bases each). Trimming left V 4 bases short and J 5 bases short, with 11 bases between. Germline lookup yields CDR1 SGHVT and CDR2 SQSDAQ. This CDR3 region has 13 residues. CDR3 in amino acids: CASSYGGQETQYF. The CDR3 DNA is TGTGCCAGCAGCTATGGGGGGCAGGAGACCCAGTACTTC.

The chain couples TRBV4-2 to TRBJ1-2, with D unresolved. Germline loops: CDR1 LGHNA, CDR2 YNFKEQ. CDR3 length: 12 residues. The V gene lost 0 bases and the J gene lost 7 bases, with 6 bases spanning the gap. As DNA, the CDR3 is TGTGCCAGCAGCCAAGATCCGGTTGGCTACACCTTC. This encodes CASSQDPVGYTF.

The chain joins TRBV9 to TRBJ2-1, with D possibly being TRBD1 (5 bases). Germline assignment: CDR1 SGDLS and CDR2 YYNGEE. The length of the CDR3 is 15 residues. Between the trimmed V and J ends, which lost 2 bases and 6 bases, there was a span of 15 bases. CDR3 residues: CASSVSGSPGNEQFF. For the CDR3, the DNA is TGTGCCAGCAGCGTTTCAGGGTCCCCAGGCAATGAGCAGTTCTTC.

CDR3 in amino acids: CATLLGNTEAFF. Written as DNA, the CDR3 is TGTGCCACCCTCCTCGGGAACACTGAAGCTTTCTTT. The V call is TRBV6-5, the J call TRBJ1-1, with D unresolved. The CDR3 contains 12 residues. V dropped 10 bases and J dropped 1 base, with 10 bases sitting between them. Germline V gene sequence: CDR1 MNHEY, CDR2 SVGAGI.

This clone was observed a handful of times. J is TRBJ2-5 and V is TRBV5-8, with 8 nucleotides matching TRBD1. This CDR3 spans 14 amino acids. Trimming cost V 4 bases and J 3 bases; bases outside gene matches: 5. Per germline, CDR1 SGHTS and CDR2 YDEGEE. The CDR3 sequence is CASSTGGLEETQYF. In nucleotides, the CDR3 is TGTGCCAGCAGCACAGGGGGGCTGGAAGAGACCCAGTACTTC.

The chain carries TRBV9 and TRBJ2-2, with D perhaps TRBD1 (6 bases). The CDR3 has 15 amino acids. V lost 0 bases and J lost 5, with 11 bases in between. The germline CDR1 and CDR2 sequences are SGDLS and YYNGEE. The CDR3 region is CASSVGGQLTGELFF. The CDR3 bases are TGTGCCAGCAGCGTAGGTGGACAGCTTACCGGGGAGCTGTTTTTT.

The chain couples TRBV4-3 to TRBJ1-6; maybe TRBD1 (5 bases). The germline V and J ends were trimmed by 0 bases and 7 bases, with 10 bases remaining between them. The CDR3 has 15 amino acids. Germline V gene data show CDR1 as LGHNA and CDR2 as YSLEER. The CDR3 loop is CASSQDSGRNSPLHF. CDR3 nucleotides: TGCGCCAGCAGCCAAGATTCAGGGAGGAATTCACCCCTCCACTTT.

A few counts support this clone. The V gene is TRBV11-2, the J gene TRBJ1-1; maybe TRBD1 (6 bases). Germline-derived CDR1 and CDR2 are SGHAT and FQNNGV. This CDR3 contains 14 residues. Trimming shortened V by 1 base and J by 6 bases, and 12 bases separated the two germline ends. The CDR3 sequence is CASSLAGAGAEAFF. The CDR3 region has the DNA TGTGCCAGCAGCTTAGCAGGGGCTGGGGCTGAAGCTTTCTTT. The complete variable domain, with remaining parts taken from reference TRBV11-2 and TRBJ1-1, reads EAGVAQSPRYKIIEKRQSVAFWCNPISGHATLYWYQQILGQGPKLLIQFQNNGVVDDSQLPKDRFSAERLKGVDSTLKIQPAKLEDSAVYLCASSLAGAGAEAFFGQGTRLTVV.

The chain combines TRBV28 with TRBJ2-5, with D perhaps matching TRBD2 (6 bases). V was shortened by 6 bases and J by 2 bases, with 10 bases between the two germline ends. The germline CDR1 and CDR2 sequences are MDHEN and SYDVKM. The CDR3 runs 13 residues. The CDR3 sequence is CASRPRGQETQYF. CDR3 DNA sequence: TGTGCCAGCAGACCTCGGGGGCAAGAGACCCAGTACTTC. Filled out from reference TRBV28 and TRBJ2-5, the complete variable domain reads DVKVTQSSRYLVKRTGEKVFLECVQDMDHENMFWYRQDPGLGLRLIYFSYDVKMKEKGDIPEGYSVSREKKERFSLILESASTNQTSMYLCASRPRGQETQYFGPGTRLLVL.

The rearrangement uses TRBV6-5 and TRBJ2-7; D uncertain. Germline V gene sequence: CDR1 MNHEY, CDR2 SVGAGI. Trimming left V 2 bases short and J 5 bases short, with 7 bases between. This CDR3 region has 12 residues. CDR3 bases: TGTGCCAGCAGTTACCGCGAGGACGAGCAGTACTTC. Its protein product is CASSYREDEQYF.

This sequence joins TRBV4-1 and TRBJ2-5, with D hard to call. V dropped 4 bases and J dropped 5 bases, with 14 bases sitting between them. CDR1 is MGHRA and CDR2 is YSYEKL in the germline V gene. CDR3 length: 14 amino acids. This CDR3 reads CASSLRQLGETQYF. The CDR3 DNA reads TGCGCCAGCAGCCTTCGACAATTGGGGGAGACCCAGTACTTC.

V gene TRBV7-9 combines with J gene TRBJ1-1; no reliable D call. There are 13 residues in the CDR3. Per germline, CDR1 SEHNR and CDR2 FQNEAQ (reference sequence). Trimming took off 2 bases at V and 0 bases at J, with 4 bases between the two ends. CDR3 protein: CASSLRMNTEAFF. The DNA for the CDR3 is TGTGCCAGCAGCTTACGGATGAACACTGAAGCTTTCTTT.

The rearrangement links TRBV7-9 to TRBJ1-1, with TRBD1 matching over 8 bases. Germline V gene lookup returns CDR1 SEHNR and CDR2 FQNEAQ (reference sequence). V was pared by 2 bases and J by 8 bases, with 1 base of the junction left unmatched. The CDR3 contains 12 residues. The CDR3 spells CASSLNRGEAFF. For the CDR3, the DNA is TGTGCCAGCAGCTTAAACAGGGGGGAAGCTTTCTTT.